What follows are 14 T cell receptor beta chains derived from one specimen sequenced in a study of T cells in Graves' hyperthyroidism and ophthalmopathy. Researchers amplified the TCR beta CDR3 regions from RNA transcripts. Initially, a first-round RT-PCR of the TCR CDR3 employed the HTBI primer set. From the multiplex PCR reads, TCRdb called clonotypes with MiXCR, one entry per CDR3 protein. The data show 600,000 or so distinct CDR3 sequences, approximately 15% seen once. The specimen was blood. These receptors were collected from a woman under 30 with Graves' ophthalmopathy.

There are many counts of this clonotype. This CDR3 is CASSPTGTSYETQYF. CDR3 sequence (DNA): TGTGCCAGCAGTCCGACCGGGACTAGCTACGAGACCCAGTACTTC. The V and J genes are TRBV12-3 or TRBV12-4 and TRBJ2-5, with 9 bases matching TRBD2. The CDR3 is made up of 15 amino acids. Germline trimming cut 5 bases from V and 5 bases from J; bases unmatched to any gene: 9.

J is TRBJ2-1 and V is TRBV5-8; D not resolved. The germline V and J ends were trimmed by 0 bases and 4 bases, with 8 bases remaining between them. The germline V gene has CDR1 SGHTS and CDR2 YDEGEE. This CDR3 contains 14 residues. CDR3 region: CASSLDATYNEQFF. CDR3 coding DNA: TGTGCCAGCAGCTTGGACGCGACATACAATGAGCAGTTCTTC.

This clonotype showed up many times. The rearrangement links TRBV5-6 to TRBJ2-7; tentatively, D is TRBD1 (5 bases). This CDR3 region has 14 residues. The germline CDR1 and CDR2 sequences are SGHDT and YYEEEE. V dropped 4 bases and J dropped 0 bases, with 11 bases sitting between them. This CDR3 is CASSRRGRSYEQYF. Written as DNA, the CDR3 is TGTGCCAGCAGCCGTAGGGGTCGCTCCTACGAGCAGTACTTC.

This clonotype was picked up many times. The chain's CDR3 is CASSETSGRVGYEQYF. The CDR3 DNA reads as TGTGCCAGCAGTGAAACTAGCGGGAGGGTGGGCTACGAGCAGTACTTC. The chain couples TRBV12-3 or TRBV12-4 to TRBJ2-7, with 13 bases lining up with TRBD2. The V gene end was trimmed by 5 bases and the J gene end by 3 bases; junction bases not matched to a gene: 7. The CDR3 extends over 16 amino acids.

This clonotype was counted ten times or more. The V call is TRBV28, the J call TRBJ2-7; a weak D match, TRBD2 (5 bases). The V gene lost 3 bases and the J gene lost 3 bases, with 9 bases spanning the gap. CDR1 is MDHEN and CDR2 is SYDVKM in the germline V gene. The CDR3 spans 13 residues. DNA of the CDR3: TGTGCCAGCAGTTTTGAGGGTTTCTACGAGCAGTACTTC. Translated, it gives CASSFEGFYEQYF.

This clonotype was observed at least ten times. The DNA for the CDR3 is TGTGCCAGCAGTTTATCGTCGGGTGAAGCCAAAAACATTCAGTACTTC. It codes for CASSLSSGEAKNIQYF. The rearrangement links TRBV27 to TRBJ2-4; D gene unclear. CDR1 is MNHEY, CDR2 SMNVEV, per germline (reference sequence). Trimming pared 0 bases from V and 0 bases from J, leaving 9 bases between. The CDR3 length is 16 residues.

The table lists this clonotype with a few counts. The chain uses TRBV6-2 or TRBV6-3 and TRBJ2-2; 8 bases match TRBD2. The V gene's germline CDR1 is MNHEY and CDR2 SVGEGT. The V segment lost 8 bases and the J segment 4 bases; nucleotides outside the gene matches: 9. This CDR3 is 15 amino acids long. CDR3: CASSSVAGITGELFF. As DNA, the CDR3 is TGTGCCAGCTCCAGCGTAGCGGGAATCACCGGGGAGCTGTTTTTT.

V gene TRBV5-1 combines with J gene TRBJ2-5; 11 bases map to TRBD1. Trimming at V came to 0 bases and at J to 4 bases, leaving 5 bases not matched to a gene. The CDR3 length is 16 residues. Germline CDR1 and CDR2: SGHRS and YFSETQ. The CDR3 nucleotides are TGCGCCAGCAGCTTGGGGCCCGGGACAGGGGGAGAGACCCAGTACTTC. It translates to CASSLGPGTGGETQYF.

Ten or more counts support this clonotype. This chain's CDR3 is CASSLGIGLNTEAFF. CDR3 bases: TGTGCCAGCAGCTTAGGAATAGGGTTGAACACTGAAGCTTTCTTT. V gene TRBV7-2 combines with J gene TRBJ1-1; D is unresolved. CDR1 is SGHTA, CDR2 FQGNSA, per germline. Trimming removed 1 base at V and 0 bases at J, with 9 bases between. This CDR3 has 15 residues.

This clonotype was seen repeatedly, ten times or more. This chain links TRBV18 with TRBJ1-6, with no clear D. The V end was cut by 3 bases, the J end by 8 bases, with 14 bases between. This CDR3 is 15 amino acids long. The germline gives CDR1 KGHSH, CDR2 LQKENI. CDR3 sequence (DNA): TGTGCCAGCTCACCCGGACCAGGTGTGGATTCACCCCTCCACTTT. This codes for CASSPGPGVDSPLHF.

The chain carries TRBV29-1 and TRBJ2-1; D gene uncertain. V was shortened by 2 bases and J by 9 bases, with 5 bases between the two germline ends. Germline values: CDR1 SQVTM, CDR2 ANQGSEA. The CDR3 length is 10 residues. Here the CDR3 reads CSVESGEQFF. In nucleotides, the CDR3 is TGCAGCGTTGAAAGTGGTGAGCAGTTCTTC.

This clonotype was picked up many times. J is TRBJ2-1 and V is TRBV13; D is perhaps TRBD1 or TRBD2 (5 bases each). CDR3 size: 17 residues. The V gene's germline CDR1 is PRHDT and CDR2 FYEKMQ (reference sequence). Trimming took 5 bases from V and 2 from J, leaving 19 bases between them. The CDR3, as DNA: TGTGCCAGCAGCCCCGATTCGGGACCCATGACCTACAATGAGCAGTTCTTC. Translating it yields CASSPDSGPMTYNEQFF.

This clonotype was picked up a small number of times. This chain connects TRBV19 to TRBJ1-4, with D tentatively TRBD1 (5 bases). Germline V gene data show CDR1 as LNHDA and CDR2 as SQIVND (reference sequence). Trimming removed 3 bases at V and 4 bases at J, with 12 bases between. The CDR3 loop spans 15 amino acids. The CDR3 DNA follows: TGTGCCAGTAGTATCCGACAGACCCATAATGAAAAACTGTTTTTT. This translates into CASSIRQTHNEKLFF.

This clonotype came up many times. This rearrangement joins TRBV12-3 or TRBV12-4 to TRBJ2-1, with 7 bases that match TRBD1. This CDR3 is 15 amino acids long. V shed 1 base and J 3 bases; nucleotides not matched to a gene: 3. The CDR3 loop reads CASSLGQGVYNEQFF. CDR3 coding DNA: TGTGCCAGCAGTTTAGGGCAGGGGGTCTACAATGAGCAGTTCTTC.